Described below is a single TCR beta chain sequence and its context. V was cut by 3 bases and J by 0 bases, with 18 bases left in between. The CDR3 sequence is 19 residues long. Germline V gene sequence: CDR1 KGHSH, CDR2 LQKENI. The sample comes from a study of ipilimumab plus nivolumab after autologous stem cell transplantation. Patients got ipilimumab 1 mg/kg beginning 14 to 28 days post-transplant. Sequenced by immunoSEQ multiplex PCR; TCRdb stores in-frame clones only, minus some. The sample holds over 75,000 clones; approximately 83% are singletons and the top ten take under 2.5%. The chain recombines TRBV18 with TRBJ1-6, with D possibly TRBD1 on 6 matching bases. This TCR was recovered from a male donor with diffuse large B-cell lymphoma. The specimen comprised PBMCs, sampled in a trial of ipilimumab plus nivolumab as post-transplant consolidation. The CDR3 DNA is TGTGCCAGCTCACCCCTCCAATCGGACAGAAGCTCCTATAATTCACCCCTCCACTTT. Encoded protein: CASSPLQSDRSSYNSPLHF.